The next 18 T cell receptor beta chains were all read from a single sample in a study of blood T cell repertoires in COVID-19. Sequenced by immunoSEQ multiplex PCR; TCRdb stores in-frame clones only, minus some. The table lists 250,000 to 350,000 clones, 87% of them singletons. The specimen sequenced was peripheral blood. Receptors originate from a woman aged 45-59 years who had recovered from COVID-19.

The CDR3: CASARQGIGVNEQFF. CDR3 DNA sequence: TGTGCCAGCGCCCGACAGGGTATAGGGGTAAATGAGCAGTTCTTC. This chain links TRBV6-5 with TRBJ2-1, with 7 bases matching TRBD1. The V and J ends lost 8 bases and 7 bases, in that order; junction bases with no gene match: 14. Germline CDR1 MNHEY, CDR2 SVGAGI. CDR3 length: 15 residues.

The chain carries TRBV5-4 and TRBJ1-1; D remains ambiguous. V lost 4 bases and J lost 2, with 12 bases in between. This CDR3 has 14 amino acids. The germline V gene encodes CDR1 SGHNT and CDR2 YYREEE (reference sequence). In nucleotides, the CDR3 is TGTGCCAGCAGCCCCACGGAGCGCAACACTGAAGCTTTCTTT. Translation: CASSPTERNTEAFF.

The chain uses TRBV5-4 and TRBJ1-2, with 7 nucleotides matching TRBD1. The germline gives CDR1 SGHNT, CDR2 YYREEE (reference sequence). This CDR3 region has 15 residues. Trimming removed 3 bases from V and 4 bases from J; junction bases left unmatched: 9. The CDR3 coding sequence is TGTGCCAGCAGCTCGCTGACAGGGCAAAGCTATGGCTACACCTTC. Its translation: CASSSLTGQSYGYTF. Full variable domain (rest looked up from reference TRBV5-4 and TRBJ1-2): ETGVTQSPTHLIKTRGQQVTLRCSSQSGHNTVSWYQQALGQGPQFIFQYYREEENGRGNFPPRFSGLQFPNYSSELNVNALELDDSALYLCASSSLTGQSYGYTFGSGTRLTVV.

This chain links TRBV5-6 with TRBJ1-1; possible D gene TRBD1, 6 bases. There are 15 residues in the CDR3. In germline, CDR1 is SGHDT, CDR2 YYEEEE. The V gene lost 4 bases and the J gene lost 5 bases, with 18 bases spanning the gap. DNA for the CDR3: TGTGCCAGCAGCCCATTGGCGAGGGGGAGAACTGAAGCTTTCTTT. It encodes CASSPLARGRTEAFF.

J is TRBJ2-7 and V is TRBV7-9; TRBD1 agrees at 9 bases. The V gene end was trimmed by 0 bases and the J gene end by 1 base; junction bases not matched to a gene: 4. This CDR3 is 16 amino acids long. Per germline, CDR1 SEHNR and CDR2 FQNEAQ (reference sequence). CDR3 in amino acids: CASSLATGQGSYEQYF. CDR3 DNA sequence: TGTGCCAGCAGCTTAGCTACCGGACAGGGGTCCTACGAGCAGTACTTC.

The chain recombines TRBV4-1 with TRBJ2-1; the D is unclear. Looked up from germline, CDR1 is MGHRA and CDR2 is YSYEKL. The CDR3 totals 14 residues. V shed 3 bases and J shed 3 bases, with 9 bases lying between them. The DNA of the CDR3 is TGCGCCAGCAGCCACTCTTCTTACTACAATGAGCAGTTCTTC. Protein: CASSHSSYYNEQFF.

Here the CDR3 DNA reads TGTGCCAGCAGCTTAGACGGGGGGTACGAGCAGTACTTC. Protein product: CASSLDGGYEQYF. This chain joins TRBV7-2 and TRBJ2-7, with TRBD2 matching over 7 bases. CDR1 is SGHTA, CDR2 FQGNSA, per germline. This CDR3 has 13 residues. The V gene end was trimmed by 1 base and the J gene end by 4 bases; junction bases not matched to a gene: 1.

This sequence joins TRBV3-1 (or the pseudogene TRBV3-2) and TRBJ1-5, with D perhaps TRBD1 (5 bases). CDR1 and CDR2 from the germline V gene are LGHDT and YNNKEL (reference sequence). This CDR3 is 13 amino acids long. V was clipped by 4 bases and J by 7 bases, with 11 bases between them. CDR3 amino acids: CASSPWGEQPQHF. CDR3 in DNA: TGTGCCAGCAGCCCCTGGGGCGAGCAGCCCCAGCATTTT.

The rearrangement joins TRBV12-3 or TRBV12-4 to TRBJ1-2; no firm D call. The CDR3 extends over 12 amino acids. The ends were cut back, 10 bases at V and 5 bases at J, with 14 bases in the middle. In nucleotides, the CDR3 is TGTGCCACCGACCCACAGACGTATGGCTACACCTTC. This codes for CATDPQTYGYTF.

The CDR3: CASSLTDLGNQPQHF. DNA for the CDR3: TGCGCCAGCAGCTTGACAGATTTGGGCAATCAGCCCCAGCATTTT. The rearrangement uses TRBV10-1 and TRBJ1-5, with a tentative D call TRBD1 (5 bases). CDR3 size: 15 residues. CDR1 WNHNN and CDR2 SYGVQD come from the germline V gene (reference sequence). Trimming left V 6 bases short and J 2 bases short, with 14 bases between.

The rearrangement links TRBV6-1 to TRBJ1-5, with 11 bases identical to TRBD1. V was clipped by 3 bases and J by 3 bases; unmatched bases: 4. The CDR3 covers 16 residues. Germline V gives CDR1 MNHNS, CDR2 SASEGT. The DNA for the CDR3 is TGTGCCAGCAGTGAGGGACAGGGGGTTATCAATCAGCCCCAGCATTTT. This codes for CASSEGQGVINQPQHF.

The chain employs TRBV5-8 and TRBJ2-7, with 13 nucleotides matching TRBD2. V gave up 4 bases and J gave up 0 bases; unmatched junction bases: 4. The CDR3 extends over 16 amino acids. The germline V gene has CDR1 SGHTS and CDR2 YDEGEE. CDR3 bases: TGTGCCAGCAGCCCCGGGACTAGCGGGATCTCCTACGAGCAGTACTTC. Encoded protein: CASSPGTSGISYEQYF.

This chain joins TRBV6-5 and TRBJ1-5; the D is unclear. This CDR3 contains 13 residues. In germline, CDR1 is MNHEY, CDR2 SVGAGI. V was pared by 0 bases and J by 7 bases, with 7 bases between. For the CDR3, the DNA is TGTGCCAGCAGTTACTCCCTAGTGCAGCCCCAGCATTTT. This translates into CASSYSLVQPQHF.

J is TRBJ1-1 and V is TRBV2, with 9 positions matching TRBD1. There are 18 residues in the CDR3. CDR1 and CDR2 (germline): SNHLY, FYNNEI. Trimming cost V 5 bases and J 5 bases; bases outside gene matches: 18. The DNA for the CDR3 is TGTGCCAGCAGTCATCCGGGACAGGGAACGTCGAGGGGTACTGAAGCTTTCTTT. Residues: CASSHPGQGTSRGTEAFF.

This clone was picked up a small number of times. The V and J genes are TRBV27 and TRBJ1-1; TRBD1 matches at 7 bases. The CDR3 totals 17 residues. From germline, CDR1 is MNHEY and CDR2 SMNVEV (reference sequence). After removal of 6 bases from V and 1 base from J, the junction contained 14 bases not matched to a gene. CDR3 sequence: CASSLRLYRDRNTEAFF. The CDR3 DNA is TGTGCCAGCAGCCTGAGACTGTACCGGGACAGGAACACTGAAGCTTTCTTT.

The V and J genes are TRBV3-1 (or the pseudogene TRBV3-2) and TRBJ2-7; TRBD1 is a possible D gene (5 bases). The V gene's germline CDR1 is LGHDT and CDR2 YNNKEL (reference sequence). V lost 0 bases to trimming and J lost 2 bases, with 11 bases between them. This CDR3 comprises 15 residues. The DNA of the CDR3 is TGTGCCAGCAGCCAAGATTGGGCCAGGGCCTACGAGCAGTACTTC. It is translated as CASSQDWARAYEQYF.

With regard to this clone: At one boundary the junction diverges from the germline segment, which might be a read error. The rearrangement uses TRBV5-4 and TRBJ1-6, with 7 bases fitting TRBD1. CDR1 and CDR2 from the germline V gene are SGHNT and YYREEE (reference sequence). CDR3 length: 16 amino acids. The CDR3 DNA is TGTGCCAGCAGCTCACGGGACAGATCCTTTAATTCACCCCTCCACTTT. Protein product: CASSSRDRSFNSPLHF. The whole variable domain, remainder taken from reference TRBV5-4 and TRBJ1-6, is ETGVTQSPTHLIKTRGQQVTLRCSSQSGHNTVSWYQQALGQGPQFIFQYYREEENGRGNFPPRFSGLQFPNYSSELNVNALELDDSALYLCASSSRDRSFNSPLHFGNGTRLTVT.

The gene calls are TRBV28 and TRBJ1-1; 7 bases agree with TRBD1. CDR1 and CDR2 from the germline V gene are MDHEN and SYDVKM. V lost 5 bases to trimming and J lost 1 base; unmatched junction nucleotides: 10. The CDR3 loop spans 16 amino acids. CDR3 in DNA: TGTGCCAGCAGTCCAAGGACAGGCAGATCGAACACTGAAGCTTTCTTT. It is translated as CASSPRTGRSNTEAFF. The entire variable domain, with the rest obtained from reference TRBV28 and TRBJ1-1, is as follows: DVKVTQSSRYLVKRTGEKVFLECVQDMDHENMFWYRQDPGLGLRLIYFSYDVKMKEKGDIPEGYSVSREKKERFSLILESASTNQTSMYLCASSPRTGRSNTEAFFGQGTRLTVV.